The TCR beta chain under discussion was sequenced for a study of OX40 agonist ivuxolimab in advanced cancers. Repertoires were generated with immunoSEQ multiplex PCR, while TCRdb's copy carries only in-frame clones and drops some. The data contain roughly 50,000 clones, 86% of them singletons. This CDR3 comprises 13 residues. V was pared by 2 bases and J by 5 bases, with 11 bases between. Germline V gene sequence: CDR1 SGHRS, CDR2 YFSETQ. This TCR was recovered from an adult with an advanced solid tumor such as melanoma, head and neck, liver or kidney cancer. The gene calls are TRBV5-1 and TRBJ2-7; TRBD1 is a possible D gene (5 bases). This specimen was CD4+ or CD8+ T cells sorted from blood, taken in a trial of the OX40 agonist ivuxolimab. CDR3 nucleotides: TGCGCCAGCAGCTTAGGTAAGGGGCACGAGCAGTACTTC. Amino acid sequence: CASSLGKGHEQYF.